This entry describes one T cell receptor (beta chain). Its antigen is unknown. These data belong to a study of graft-versus-host responses after intestinal transplantation. Study summary: Among the recipients, transplants were multivisceral, liver-intestinal, or isolated intestinal. Study outcomes and limitations: Graft-donor T cell macrochimerism in patients accompanied high graft-versus-host to host-versus-graft clonal ratios in allografts. Levels of circulating GvH clones at their peak were associated with early post-transplant HvG declines. The marrow of recipients harbored GvH clones, and ileum or blood showed some of them first.

Germline V gene sequence: CDR1 LNHNV, CDR2 YYDKDF (reference sequence). V was clipped by 0 bases and J by 3 bases, with 9 bases between them. CDR3 size: 15 residues. Grafts had their tissue processed, releasing intraepithelial and lamina propria lymphocytes. Generated by immunoSEQ multiplex PCR, the TCRdb table keeps only in-frame clones and is missing some. The sample contains 11,000 to 15,000 clones, around 77% of which appear only once. The genes are TRBV15 and TRBJ2-1; D ambiguous. This specimen was ileum tissue, taken just over 26 days after intestinal transplant. The source of this sequence is a human patient who received an intestinal transplant, so some T cells may come from the graft donor. The CDR3 reads CATSRDKRSYNEQFF. CDR3 nucleotides: TGTGCCACCAGCAGAGATAAGAGGAGCTACAATGAGCAGTTCTTC.